This T cell receptor beta chain is from a study of T cell repertoires in cytomegalovirus infection. Turning to the study itself: Well-studied HLA-B-restricted epitopes and recently identified HLA-C-restricted epitopes of CMV were both used in the study.

TCRdb used MiXCR to reprocess the reads, holding one entry per CDR3 protein. The sample has about 360,000 distinct CDR3 sequences, nearly 35% seen once. A remark on this clonotype: Its antigen remains unidentified.

The origin of this receptor is a human donor in good health (CMV status not recorded). Some clones in this sample may be carry-over from other donors' samples. Specimen: cultured PBMCs, collected from culture after CMV antigen stimulation.

CDR3 sequence reads: CASAGTSYGYTF. Written as DNA, the CDR3 is TGCGCCAGCGCCGGGACATCTTATGGCTACACCTTC. The chain uses TRBV5-1 and TRBJ1-2; TRBD1 might be the D (6 bases). The germline V gene has CDR1 SGHRS and CDR2 YFSETQ. V lost 7 bases, J lost 5 bases, and 12 bases lay in between. The CDR3 contains 12 residues.